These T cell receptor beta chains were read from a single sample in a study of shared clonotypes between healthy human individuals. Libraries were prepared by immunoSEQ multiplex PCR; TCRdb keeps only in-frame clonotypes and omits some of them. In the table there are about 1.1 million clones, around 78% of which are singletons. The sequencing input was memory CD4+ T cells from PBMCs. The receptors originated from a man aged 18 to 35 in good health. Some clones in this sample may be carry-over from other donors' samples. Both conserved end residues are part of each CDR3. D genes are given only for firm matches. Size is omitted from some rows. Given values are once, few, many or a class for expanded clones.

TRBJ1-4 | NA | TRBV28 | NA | CASSLTLVKLFF | TGTGCCAGCAGTTTAACTCTTGTAAAACTGTTTTTT
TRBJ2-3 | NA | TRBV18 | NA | CASSTLPSDRADTQYF | TGTGCCAGCTCGACATTGCCCAGCGATAGGGCAGATACGCAGTATTTT
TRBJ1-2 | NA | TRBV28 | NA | CASSLDERGYTF | TGTGCCAGCAGTTTGGACGAGCGAGGCTACACCTTC
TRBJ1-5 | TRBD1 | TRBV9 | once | CASSGQGGDQPQHF | TGTGCCAGCAGCGGACAGGGGGGTGATCAGCCCCAGCATTTT
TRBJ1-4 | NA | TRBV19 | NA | CASSPESSRGEKLFF | TGTGCCAGTAGCCCAGAATCGAGCCGGGGTGAAAAACTGTTTTTT
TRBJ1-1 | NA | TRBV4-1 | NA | CASSQVRLNTEAFF | TGCGCCAGCAGCCAAGTACGGTTGAACACTGAAGCTTTCTTT
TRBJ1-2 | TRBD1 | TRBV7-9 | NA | CASTPRGTGVTF | TGTGCCAGCACCCCACGGGGGACAGGTGTCACCTTC
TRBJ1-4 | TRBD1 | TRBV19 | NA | CASSDDRGPTNEKLFF | TGTGCCAGTAGTGACGACAGGGGGCCAACTAATGAAAAACTGTTTTTT
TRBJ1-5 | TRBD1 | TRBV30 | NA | CAWSTGGEQPQHF | TGTGCCTGGAGTACAGGGGGCGAACAGCCCCAGCATTTT
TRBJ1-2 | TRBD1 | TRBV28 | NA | CASREGQGNYGYTF | TGTGCCAGCAGGGAAGGACAGGGTAACTATGGCTACACCTTC
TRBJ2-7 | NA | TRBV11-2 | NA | CASSLDRRNEQYF | TGTGCCAGCAGCTTAGATCGGCGGAACGAGCAGTACTTC
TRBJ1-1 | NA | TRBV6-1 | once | CASSEAVAEAFF | TGTGCCAGCAGTGAGGCCGTTGCTGAAGCTTTCTTT
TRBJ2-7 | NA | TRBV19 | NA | CASSRGQQLPQYF | TGTGCCAGTAGCAGAGGACAGCAATTGCCGCAGTACTTC
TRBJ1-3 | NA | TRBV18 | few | CASSAVPSGLSGNTIYF | TGTGCCAGCTCGGCCGTACCGTCAGGGCTCTCTGGAAACACCATATATTTT
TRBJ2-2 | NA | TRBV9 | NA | CASSVVGSGGPNTGELFF | TGTGCCAGCAGCGTAGTAGGTTCCGGAGGCCCGAACACCGGGGAGCTGTTTTTT
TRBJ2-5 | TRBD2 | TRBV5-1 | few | CASSVGLAGGIGGETQYF | TGCGCCAGCAGCGTGGGACTAGCGGGAGGGATCGGCGGTGAGACCCAGTACTTC
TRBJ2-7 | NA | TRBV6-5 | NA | CASSDRISYEQYF | TGTGCCAGCAGCGACAGGATATCCTACGAGCAGTACTTC
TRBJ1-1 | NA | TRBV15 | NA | CATSRVGQAFF | TGTGCCACCAGCAGAGTCGGGCAAGCTTTCTTT
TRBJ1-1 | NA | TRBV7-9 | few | CASSFSADTEAFF | TGTGCCAGCAGCTTTTCGGCGGACACTGAAGCTTTCTTT
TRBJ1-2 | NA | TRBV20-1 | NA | CSASWSYGYTF | TGCAGTGCTAGCTGGTCCTATGGCTACACCTTC
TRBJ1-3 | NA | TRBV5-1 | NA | CASSLSYMDTIYF | TGCGCCAGCAGCTTGAGTTATATGGACACCATATATTTT
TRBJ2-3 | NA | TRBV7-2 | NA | CASTSVVPDTQYF | TGTGCCAGCACCTCCGTGGTACCAGATACGCAGTATTTT
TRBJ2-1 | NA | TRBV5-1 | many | CASKENNEQFF | TGCGCCAGCAAAGAGAACAATGAGCAGTTCTTC
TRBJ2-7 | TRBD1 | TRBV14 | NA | CASSLPRGMRYF | TGTGCCAGCAGCCTTCCCAGGGGGATGCGGTACTTC
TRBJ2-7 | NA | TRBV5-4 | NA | CASSFLAGEWRGYEQYF | TGTGCCAGCAGCTTTCTGGCGGGAGAGTGGAGGGGGTACGAGCAGTACTTC
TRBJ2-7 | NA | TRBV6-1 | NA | CAVRVPGAYEQYF | TGTGCCGTACGCGTACCAGGGGCCTACGAGCAGTACTTC
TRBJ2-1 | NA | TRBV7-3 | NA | CASSLNPHYSYNEQFF | TGTGCCAGCAGCTTAAATCCGCATTACTCCTACAATGAGCAGTTCTTC
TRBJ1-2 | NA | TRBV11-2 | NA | CASSLDPEGSGYGYTF | TGTGCCAGCAGCTTAGATCCAGAAGGCAGTGGCTATGGCTACACCTTC